The 25 T cell receptor beta chains below come from one sample, sequenced in a study of CD8+ T cells in alopecia areata listed by TCRdb under 2018. What this sample's time point label stands for: around 24 weeks on oral tofacitinib. Read against the paper, the sample's treatment or condition label means: oral pan-JAK inhibitor, 5-10 mg twice daily. The library was obtained by the immunoSEQ multiplex PCR assay. RNA was extracted from all samples and reverse transcribed into cDNA as template for TCR sequencing. The source is immuneACCESS, and TCRdb retained only in-frame sequences with V and J called. Part of the clones is not carried over; for the studies checked, unresolved V genes explain less than half of this, and the remainder is unexplained. The sample records 60,000 to 85,000 clones, 60% to 70% of which are singletons. The top ten hold about 25% of the sample. Here the sequenced sample was CD8+ T cells sorted from blood, taken at week 24, from a patient treated with tofacitinib. Receptors were obtained from a human donor with alopecia areata.

This clone has only a few counts. In DNA form, the CDR3 reads TGTGCCAGCAGCTTGGCCCTAACGGGGGTTTATGGCTACACCTTC. It is translated as CASSLALTGVYGYTF. The V and J genes are TRBV7-2 and TRBJ1-2, with D perhaps matching TRBD1 (5 bases). V was clipped by 3 bases and J by 5 bases, with 16 bases between them. The CDR3 has 15 residues. In germline, CDR1 is SGHTA, CDR2 FQGNSA.

The chain couples TRBV13 to TRBJ2-2, with 7 bases lining up with TRBD1. V shed 2 bases, J shed 6 bases, and the junction held 6 bases outside the gene matches. Germline V gene sequence: CDR1 PRHDT, CDR2 FYEKMQ (reference sequence). CDR3 length: 15 amino acids. The CDR3, as DNA: TGTGCCAGCAGCTTATGGGGACAGCCGCCCGGGGAGCTGTTTTTT. It is translated as CASSLWGQPPGELFF. Full variable domain (rest looked up from reference TRBV13 and TRBJ2-2): AAGVIQSPRHLIKEKRETATLKCYPIPRHDTVYWYQQGPGQDPQFLISFYEKMQSDKGSIPDRFSAQQFSDYHSELNMSSLELGDSALYFCASSLWGQPPGELFFGEGSRLTVL.

This clone was counted between two and nine times. The chain is built from TRBV5-1 and TRBJ2-1; 9 bases match TRBD1. Germline CDR1 reads SGHRS; CDR2 reads YFSETQ. The CDR3 is made up of 14 amino acids. V trimming: 5 bases; J trimming: 7 bases; junction bases outside the gene matches: 7. CDR3 protein: CASSGTGGLNEQFF. The DNA for the CDR3 is TGCGCCAGCAGTGGAACAGGGGGCCTTAATGAGCAGTTCTTC.

The J gene is TRBJ2-7, the V gene TRBV5-1; D is unresolved. The V gene's germline CDR1 is SGHRS and CDR2 YFSETQ. This CDR3 is built from 12 residues. Trimming removed 0 bases at V and 5 bases at J, with 6 bases between. CDR3 coding DNA: TGCGCCAGCAGCTTGGGCATCCACGAGCAGTACTTC. This sequence encodes CASSLGIHEQYF.

This chain connects TRBV11-2 to TRBJ2-3; D is unclear. The CDR3 has 13 residues. Per the germline V gene, CDR1 is SGHAT and CDR2 is FQNNGV. V lost 5 bases and J lost 8, with 14 bases in between. The CDR3 bases are TGTGCCAGCAGCCCCCCTGGGTCCAGTACGCAGTATTTT. Translated, it gives CASSPPGSSTQYF.

The chain is built from TRBV4-1 and TRBJ1-6; TRBD1 matches at 9 bases. V gave up 3 bases and J gave up 6 bases; unmatched junction bases: 15. CDR1 is MGHRA and CDR2 is YSYEKL in the germline V gene. The length of the CDR3 is 19 residues. CDR3 amino acids: CASSHHLVPGQGSNSPLHF. CDR3 bases: TGCGCCAGCAGCCACCATCTTGTTCCGGGACAGGGCTCTAATTCACCCCTCCACTTT.

This clone has more than one count but fewer than ten. The CDR3, as DNA: TGTGCCAGCAGCTTAGCCCTACCGACCGAGCAGTACTTC. It codes for CASSLALPTEQYF. The chain is built from TRBV7-9 and TRBJ2-7; D is unresolved. Germline lookup yields CDR1 SEHNR and CDR2 FQNEAQ (reference sequence). The CDR3 has 13 residues. Trimming left V 0 bases short and J 6 bases short, with 9 bases between.

The chain recombines TRBV19 with TRBJ2-3, with no clear D. CDR3 length: 13 amino acids. V shed 11 bases and J shed 0 bases, with 12 bases lying between them. Per the germline V gene, CDR1 is LNHDA and CDR2 is SQIVND (reference sequence). The CDR3 DNA reads TGTGCCCGTCAACTTAAAAGCACAGATACGCAGTATTTT. Protein: CARQLKSTDTQYF.

The rearrangement joins TRBV29-1 to TRBJ2-5, with D perhaps matching TRBD1 (5 bases). This CDR3 spans 17 amino acids. Deletions cut 1 base from V and 4 bases from J, with 22 bases between. Germline loops: CDR1 SQVTM, CDR2 ANQGSEA. The CDR3 nucleotides read TGCAGCGTTGAAGGGACACGAGCACCTATAGGCGGAGAGACCCAGTACTTC. Protein sequence: CSVEGTRAPIGGETQYF. Drawing the rest from reference TRBV29-1 and TRBJ2-5, the complete variable domain is SAVISQKPSRDICQRGTSLTIQCQVDSQVTMMFWYRQQPGQSLTLIATANQGSEATYESGFVIDKFPISRPNLTFSTLTVSNMSPEDSSIYLCSVEGTRAPIGGETQYFGPGTRLLVL.

This clone has just a few counts. The chain's CDR3 is CASSPLWGQETQYF. Written as DNA, the CDR3 is TGTGCCAGCAGTCCCCTATGGGGGCAAGAGACCCAGTACTTC. The V and J genes are TRBV28 and TRBJ2-5; perhaps D is TRBD1 or TRBD2 (5 bases each). The ends were cut back, 5 bases at V and 2 bases at J, with 12 bases in the middle. This CDR3 is built from 14 residues. The germline CDR1 and CDR2 sequences are MDHEN and SYDVKM.

The CDR3 sequence: CATSNPRGPETQYF. For the CDR3, the DNA is TGTGCCACCTCGAACCCCAGGGGTCCAGAGACCCAGTACTTC. This rearrangement joins TRBV28 to TRBJ2-5, with a tentative D call TRBD1 (6 bases). CDR1 and CDR2 from the germline V gene are MDHEN and SYDVKM. The CDR3 consists of 14 residues. Trimming stripped 10 bases from V and 4 bases from J, with 19 bases between.

The chain carries TRBV6-6 and TRBJ2-5, with unresolved D. V lost 7 bases and J lost 3, with 9 bases in between. The germline CDR1 and CDR2 sequences are MNHNY and SVGAGI (reference sequence). The CDR3 length is 12 residues. The CDR3 bases are TGTGCCAGCATTGGCGAGGAAGAGACCCAGTACTTC. It is translated as CASIGEEETQYF.

V is TRBV7-6 and J is TRBJ1-1, with D maybe TRBD1 (5 bases). The ends were cut back, 5 bases at V and 1 base at J, with 11 bases in the middle. The length of the CDR3 is 14 residues. Germline V gene data show CDR1 as SGHVS and CDR2 as FNYEAQ. The chain's CDR3 is CASSARDGNTEAFF. The CDR3 nucleotides read TGTGCCAGCAGCGCGAGGGACGGGAACACTGAAGCTTTCTTT.

The V gene is TRBV28, the J gene TRBJ2-5; no clear D. The V and J ends lost 5 bases and 0 bases respectively, with 13 bases between them. Germline-derived CDR1 and CDR2 are MDHEN and SYDVKM. There are 15 residues in the CDR3. CDR3 DNA sequence: TGTGCCAGCAGTCTATCTGGCGGAGACCAAGAGACCCAGTACTTC. Translated, it gives CASSLSGGDQETQYF. Supplemented by reference TRBV28 and TRBJ2-5, the full variable domain reads DVKVTQSSRYLVKRTGEKVFLECVQDMDHENMFWYRQDPGLGLRLIYFSYDVKMKEKGDIPEGYSVSREKKERFSLILESASTNQTSMYLCASSLSGGDQETQYFGPGTRLLVL.

In its sample, this clone was seen a few times. This chain links TRBV5-6 with TRBJ2-3; 10 nucleotides match TRBD2. Germline lookup yields CDR1 SGHDT and CDR2 YYEEEE. The J segment lost 3 bases and the V segment lost 4 bases, leaving 8 bases of the junction unmatched. This CDR3 has 16 residues. DNA of the CDR3: TGTGCCAGCAGCGCCTCCGGGACTAGCGTAACAGATACGCAGTATTTT. Its translation: CASSASGTSVTDTQYF.

The CDR3 DNA sequence: TGTGCCAGCGGACAGGGCTACTACGAGCAGTACTTC. Translating it yields CASGQGYYEQYF. J is TRBJ2-5 and V is TRBV25-1; TRBD1 agrees at 8 bases. The end of the DNA aligns better with TRBJ2-7, so the J call may be wrong. The CDR3 consists of 12 residues. Germline lookup yields CDR1 MGHDK and CDR2 SYGVNS.

With respect to this clone: Mismatch with germline at one junction end may stem from a read error. The chain links TRBV5-5 to TRBJ2-2; no definite D call. This CDR3 is 16 amino acids long. From germline, CDR1 is SGHKS and CDR2 YYEKEE (reference sequence). The CDR3 protein is CASSQETHPGTGELFF. The CDR3 region has the DNA TGCGCCAGCAGCCAAGAAACTCATCCGGGCACCGGGGAGCTGTTTTTT.

The chain is built from TRBV15 and TRBJ2-7; 8 bases fit TRBD1. This CDR3 spans 14 amino acids. Germline CDR1 and CDR2: LNHNV and YYDKDF (reference sequence). V shed 4 bases, J shed 2 bases, and the junction held 4 bases outside the gene matches. In DNA form, the CDR3 reads TGTGCCACCAGCAAGGGACAGGATGCCTACGAGCAGTACTTC. Translation: CATSKGQDAYEQYF.

The V call is TRBV13, the J call TRBJ2-7; TRBD2 is a possible D gene (5 bases). Trimming took off 4 bases at V and 1 base at J, with 17 bases between the two ends. From germline, CDR1 is PRHDT and CDR2 FYEKMQ (reference sequence). The CDR3 is made up of 16 amino acids. This CDR3 is CASSSTDWTGSYEQYF. CDR3 sequence (DNA): TGTGCCAGCAGCTCTACCGACTGGACGGGGTCCTACGAGCAGTACTTC.

The table lists this clone with a few counts. The chain links TRBV10-3 to TRBJ2-3; the D gene is possibly TRBD2 (6 bases). Trimming left V 0 bases short and J 0 bases short, with 7 bases between. The CDR3 length is 15 residues. The germline V gene encodes CDR1 ENHRY and CDR2 SYGVKD. CDR3 protein: CAISESRDSTDTQYF. CDR3 bases: TGTGCCATCAGTGAGTCGCGGGATAGCACAGATACGCAGTATTTT.

The genes are TRBV10-3 and TRBJ1-5, with 9 bases matching TRBD1. The V gene's germline CDR1 is ENHRY and CDR2 SYGVKD. This CDR3 is 14 amino acids long. V shed 6 bases and J 1 base; nucleotides not matched to a gene: 1. CDR3 amino acids: CAISGTGSNQPQHF. The CDR3 DNA reads TGTGCCATCAGCGGGACAGGGAGCAATCAGCCCCAGCATTTT.

In its sample, this clone was seen a few times. V gene TRBV6-6 combines with J gene TRBJ1-4, with D perhaps matching TRBD1 (6 bases). V lost 2 bases and J lost 8, with 15 bases in between. This CDR3 comprises 15 residues. Germline lookup yields CDR1 MNHNY and CDR2 SVGAGI (reference sequence). This CDR3 is CASSYMGGDWEKLFF. CDR3 coding DNA: TGTGCCAGCAGTTACATGGGGGGCGATTGGGAAAAACTGTTTTTT.

The genes are TRBV23-1 and TRBJ2-7; D gene uncertain. TRBV23-1 is sorted into the ORF group, with uncertain function. Deletions cut 4 bases from V and 7 bases from J, with 2 bases between. The CDR3 length is 9 residues. CDR3 DNA sequence: TGCGCCAGCAGTCCGGAGCAGTACTTC. Translating gives CASSPEQYF.

The chain uses TRBV5-6 and TRBJ2-1; 7 bases agree with TRBD2. V lost 0 bases to trimming and J lost 7 bases; unmatched junction nucleotides: 4. Germline values: CDR1 SGHDT, CDR2 YYEEEE. The CDR3 spans 14 residues. The CDR3 DNA sequence: TGTGCCAGCAGCTTGGCCGGGACTACAAATGAGCAGTTCTTC. It is translated as CASSLAGTTNEQFF.

The V gene is TRBV19, the J gene TRBJ1-2; D not resolved. The germline CDR1 and CDR2 sequences are LNHDA and SQIVND (reference sequence). The V end was cut by 3 bases, the J end by 6 bases, with 5 bases between. The CDR3 contains 11 residues. CDR3 protein: CASSIADGYTF. The CDR3 nucleotides read TGTGCCAGTAGTATCGCGGATGGCTACACCTTC.